This T cell receptor beta chain was sequenced during a study of blood T cell repertoires in COVID-19. The germline V gene encodes CDR1 MNHEY and CDR2 SVGAGI. Trimming stripped 6 bases from V and 0 bases from J, with 11 bases between. This CDR3 region has 15 residues. Authors' data handling: Reference gene primer amplification gave nucleated cell count estimates. TCRdb keeps only in-frame clones here, not all; method: immunoSEQ multiplex PCR. For V, J and clone size, that table is used; D and trimming come from the DNA. The table records 270,000 or so clones, approximately 83% of them present only once.

The receptor was isolated from a human donor in a cohort sampled during active COVID-19. J is TRBJ2-2 and V is TRBV6-5, with D possibly matching TRBD2 (5 bases). The specimen sequenced was peripheral blood. CDR3 nucleotides: TGTGCCAGCAGCCTCACTAGGCCGAACACCGGGGAGCTGTTTTTT. Translation: CASSLTRPNTGELFF.